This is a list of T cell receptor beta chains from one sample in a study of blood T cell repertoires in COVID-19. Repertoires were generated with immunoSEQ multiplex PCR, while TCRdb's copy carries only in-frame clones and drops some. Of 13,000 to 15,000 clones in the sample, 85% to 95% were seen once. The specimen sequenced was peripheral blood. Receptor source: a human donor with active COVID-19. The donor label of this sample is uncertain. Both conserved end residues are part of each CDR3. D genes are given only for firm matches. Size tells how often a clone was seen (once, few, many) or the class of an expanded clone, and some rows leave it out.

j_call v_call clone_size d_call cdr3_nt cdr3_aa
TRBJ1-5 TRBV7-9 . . TGTGCCAGCAGCTTAGGCACAGGGATCAATCAGCCCCAGCATTTT CASSLGTGINQPQHF
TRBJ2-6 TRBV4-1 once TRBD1 TGCGCCAGCAGCGTGACAGGGTCTGGGGCCAACGTCCTGACTTTC CASSVTGSGANVLTF
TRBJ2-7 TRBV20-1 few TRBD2 TGCAGTGCTAGTTTGTCCCGTGGGGGGGTTGCCTACGAGCAGTACTTC CSASLSRGGVAYEQYF
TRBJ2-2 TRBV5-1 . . TGCGCCAGCAGCCCGGACGGGGCCGGGGAGCTGTTTTTT CASSPDGAGELFF
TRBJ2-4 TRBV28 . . TGTGCCAGCAGTTTGACAGAACTAGCCAAAAACATTCAGTACTTC CASSLTELAKNIQYF
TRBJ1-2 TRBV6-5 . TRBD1 TGTGCCAGCAGGTTCACAGGGGAAGTCTATGGCTACACCTTC CASRFTGEVYGYTF
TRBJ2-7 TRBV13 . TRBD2 TGTGCCAGCAGCTCCCGGACTAGCGGGAGGGCCGTCGAGCAGTACTTC CASSSRTSGRAVEQYF
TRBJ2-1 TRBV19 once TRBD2 TGTGCCAGCCGACTAGCGGGGGAACACAATGAGCAGTTCTTC CASRLAGEHNEQFF
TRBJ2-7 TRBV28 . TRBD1 TGTGCCAGCAGTCTAGACAGGGGCGAGCAGTACTTC CASSLDRGEQYF
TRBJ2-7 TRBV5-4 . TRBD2 TGTGCCAGCAGCTTGGGGTCGGGAGGGCCGGGGCACGAGCAGTACTTC CASSLGSGGPGHEQYF